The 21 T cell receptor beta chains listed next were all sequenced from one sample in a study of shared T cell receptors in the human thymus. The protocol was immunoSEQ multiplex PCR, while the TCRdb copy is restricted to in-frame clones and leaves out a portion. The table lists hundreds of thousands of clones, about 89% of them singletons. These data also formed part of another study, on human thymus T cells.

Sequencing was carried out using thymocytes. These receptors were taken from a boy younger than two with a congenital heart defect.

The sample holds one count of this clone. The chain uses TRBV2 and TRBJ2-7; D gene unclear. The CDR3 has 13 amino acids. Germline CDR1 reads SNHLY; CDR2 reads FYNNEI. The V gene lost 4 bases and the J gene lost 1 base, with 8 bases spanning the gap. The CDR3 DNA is TGTGCCAGCAGTGTACGGGTATCCTACGAGCAGTACTTC. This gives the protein CASSVRVSYEQYF.

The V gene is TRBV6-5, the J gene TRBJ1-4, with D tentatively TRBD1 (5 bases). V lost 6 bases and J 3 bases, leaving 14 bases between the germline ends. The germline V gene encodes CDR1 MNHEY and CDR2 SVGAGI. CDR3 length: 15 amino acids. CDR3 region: CASRPGSKANEKLFF. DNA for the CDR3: TGTGCCAGCAGGCCAGGGTCGAAGGCTAATGAAAAACTGTTTTTT.

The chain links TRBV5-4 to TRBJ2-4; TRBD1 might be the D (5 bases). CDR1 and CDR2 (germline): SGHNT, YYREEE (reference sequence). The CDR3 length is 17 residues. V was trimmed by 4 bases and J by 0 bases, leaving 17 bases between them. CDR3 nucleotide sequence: TGTGCCAGCAGCCGGACAACCACTGCCCTAGCCAAAAACATTCAGTACTTC. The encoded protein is CASSRTTTALAKNIQYF. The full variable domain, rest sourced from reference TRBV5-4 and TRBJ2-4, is ETGVTQSPTHLIKTRGQQVTLRCSSQSGHNTVSWYQQALGQGPQFIFQYYREEENGRGNFPPRFSGLQFPNYSSELNVNALELDDSALYLCASSRTTTALAKNIQYFGAGTRLSVL.

The CDR3 region has the DNA TGTGCCAGCACCCTGACTAGCCAGCTAGCCAAAAACATTCAGTACTTC. Translating gives CASTLTSQLAKNIQYF. The chain recombines TRBV7-2 with TRBJ2-4; the match to TRBD2 covers 7 bases. Unmatched junction bases numbered 9, after V lost 7 bases and J lost 0 bases. CDR1 is SGHTA and CDR2 is FQGNSA in the germline V gene. CDR3 length: 16 residues.

The CDR3 nucleotides are TGTGCCAGCAGTTTAGTTGGGGACTTTAGCGAGCAGTACTTC. Translating it yields CASSLVGDFSEQYF. This sequence joins TRBV27 and TRBJ2-5; weak D call: TRBD2 (6 bases). The J call is uncertain, as TRBJ2-7 better fits the DNA end. CDR3 length equals 14 residues. Germline V gene lookup returns CDR1 MNHEY and CDR2 SMNVEV (reference sequence).

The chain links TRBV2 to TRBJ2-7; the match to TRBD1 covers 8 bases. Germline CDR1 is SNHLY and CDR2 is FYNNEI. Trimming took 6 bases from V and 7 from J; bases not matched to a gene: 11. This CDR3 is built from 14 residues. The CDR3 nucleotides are TGTGCCAGCAGGGACAGGGTATGGACGCGAGAGCAGTACTTC. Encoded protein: CASRDRVWTREQYF.

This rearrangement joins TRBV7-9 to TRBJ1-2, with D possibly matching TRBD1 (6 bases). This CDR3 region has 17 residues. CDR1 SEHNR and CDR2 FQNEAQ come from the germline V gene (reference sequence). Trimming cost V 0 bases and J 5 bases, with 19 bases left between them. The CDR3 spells CASSLAPPQGREYGYTF. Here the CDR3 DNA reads TGTGCCAGCAGCTTAGCCCCTCCGCAGGGGAGAGAGTATGGCTACACCTTC.

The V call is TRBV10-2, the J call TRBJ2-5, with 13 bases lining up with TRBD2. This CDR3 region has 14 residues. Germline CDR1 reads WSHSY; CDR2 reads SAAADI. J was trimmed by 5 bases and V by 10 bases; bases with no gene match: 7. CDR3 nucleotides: TGCGCCAAGCCCGTGACTAGCGGGGGGGAGACCCAGTACTTC. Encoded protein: CAKPVTSGGETQYF.

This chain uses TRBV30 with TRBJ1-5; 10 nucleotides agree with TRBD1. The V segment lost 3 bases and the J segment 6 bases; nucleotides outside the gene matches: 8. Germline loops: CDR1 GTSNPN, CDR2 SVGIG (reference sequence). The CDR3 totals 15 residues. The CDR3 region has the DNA TGTGCCTGGAGCGGATTAGACAGGGGGCTTCAGCCCCAGCATTTT. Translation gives CAWSGLDRGLQPQHF. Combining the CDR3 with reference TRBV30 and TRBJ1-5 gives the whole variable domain SQTIHQWPATLVQPVGSPLSLECTVEGTSNPNLYWYRQAAGRGLQLLFYSVGIGQISSEVPQNLSASRPQDRQFILSSKKLLLSDSGFYLCAWSGLDRGLQPQHFGDGTRLSIL.

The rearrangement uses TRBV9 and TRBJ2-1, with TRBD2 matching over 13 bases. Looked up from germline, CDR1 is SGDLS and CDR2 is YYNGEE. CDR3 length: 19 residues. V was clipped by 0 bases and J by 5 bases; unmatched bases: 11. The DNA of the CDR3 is TGTGCCAGCAGCGTAGCTACGGGCGGACTAGCGGGGGACCACAATGAGCAGTTCTTC. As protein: CASSVATGGLAGDHNEQFF.

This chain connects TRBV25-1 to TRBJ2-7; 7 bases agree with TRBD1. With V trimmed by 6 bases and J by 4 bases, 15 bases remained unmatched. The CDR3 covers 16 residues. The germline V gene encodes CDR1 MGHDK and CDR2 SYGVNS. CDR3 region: CASSPNGQAARYEQYF. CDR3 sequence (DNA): TGTGCCAGCAGCCCAAACGGACAGGCCGCGCGTTACGAGCAGTACTTC.

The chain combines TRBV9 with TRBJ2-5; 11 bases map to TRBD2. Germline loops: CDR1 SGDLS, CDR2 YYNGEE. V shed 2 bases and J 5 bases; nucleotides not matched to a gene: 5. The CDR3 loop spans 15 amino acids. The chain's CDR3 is CASSVSSGGLETQYF. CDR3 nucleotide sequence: TGTGCCAGCAGCGTCTCTAGCGGGGGGTTGGAGACCCAGTACTTC. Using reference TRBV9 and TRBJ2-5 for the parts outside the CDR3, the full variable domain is DSGVTQTPKHLITATGQRVTLRCSPRSGDLSVYWYQQSLDQGLQFLIQYYNGEERAKGNILERFSAQQFPDLHSELNLSSLELGDSALYFCASSVSSGGLETQYFGPGTRLLVL.

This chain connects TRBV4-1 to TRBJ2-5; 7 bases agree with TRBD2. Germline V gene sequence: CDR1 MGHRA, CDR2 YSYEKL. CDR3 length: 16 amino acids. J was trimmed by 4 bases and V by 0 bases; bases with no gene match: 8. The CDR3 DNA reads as TGCGCCAGCAGCCAAGATCGGCGCGGGGGTTTAGAGACCCAGTACTTC. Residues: CASSQDRRGGLETQYF.

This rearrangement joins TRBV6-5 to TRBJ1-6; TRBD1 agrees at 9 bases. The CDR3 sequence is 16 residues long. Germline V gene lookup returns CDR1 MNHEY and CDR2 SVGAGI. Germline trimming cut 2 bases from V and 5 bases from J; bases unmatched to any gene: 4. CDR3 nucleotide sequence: TGTGCCAGCAGTTACCCCCGACAGGGGGATAATTCACCCCTCCACTTT. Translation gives CASSYPRQGDNSPLHF.

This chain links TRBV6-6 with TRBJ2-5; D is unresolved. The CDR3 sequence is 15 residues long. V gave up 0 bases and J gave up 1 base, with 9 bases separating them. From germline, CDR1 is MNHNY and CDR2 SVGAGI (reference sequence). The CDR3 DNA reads TGTGCCAGCAGTTACTCGACTCCCGGCCAAGAGACCCAGTACTTC. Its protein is CASSYSTPGQETQYF.

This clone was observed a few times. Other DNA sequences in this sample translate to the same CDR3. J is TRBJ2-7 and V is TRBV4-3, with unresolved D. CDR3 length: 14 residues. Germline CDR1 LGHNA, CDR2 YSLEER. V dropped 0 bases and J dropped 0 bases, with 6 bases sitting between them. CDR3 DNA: TGCGCCAGCAGCCAAGAGGCAAGCTCCTACGAGCAGTACTTC. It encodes CASSQEASSYEQYF.

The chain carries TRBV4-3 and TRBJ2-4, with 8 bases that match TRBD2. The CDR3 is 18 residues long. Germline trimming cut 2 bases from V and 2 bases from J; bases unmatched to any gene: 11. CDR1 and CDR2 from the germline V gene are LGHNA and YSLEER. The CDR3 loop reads CASSQFRLAGAPKNIQYF. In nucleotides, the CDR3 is TGCGCCAGCAGCCAATTTAGGCTAGCGGGCGCCCCCAAAAACATTCAGTACTTC.

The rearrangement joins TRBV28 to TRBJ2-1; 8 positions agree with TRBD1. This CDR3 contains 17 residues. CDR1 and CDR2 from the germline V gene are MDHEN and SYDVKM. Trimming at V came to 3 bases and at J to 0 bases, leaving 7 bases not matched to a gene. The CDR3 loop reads CASSFRQGTSSYNEQFF. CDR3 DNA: TGTGCCAGCAGTTTCCGACAGGGGACGAGCTCCTACAATGAGCAGTTCTTC.

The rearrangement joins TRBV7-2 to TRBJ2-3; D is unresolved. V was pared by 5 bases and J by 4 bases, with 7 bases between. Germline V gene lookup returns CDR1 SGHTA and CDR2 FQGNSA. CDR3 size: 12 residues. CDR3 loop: CASSLISDTQYF. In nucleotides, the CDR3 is TGTGCCAGCAGCCTAATATCAGATACGCAGTATTTT.

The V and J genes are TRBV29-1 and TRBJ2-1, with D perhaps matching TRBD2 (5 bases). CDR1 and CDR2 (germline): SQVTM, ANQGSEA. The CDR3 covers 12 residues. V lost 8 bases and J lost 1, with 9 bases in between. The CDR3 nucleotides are TGCAGCACCAGCGGTTCCTACAATGAGCAGTTCTTC. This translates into CSTSGSYNEQFF.

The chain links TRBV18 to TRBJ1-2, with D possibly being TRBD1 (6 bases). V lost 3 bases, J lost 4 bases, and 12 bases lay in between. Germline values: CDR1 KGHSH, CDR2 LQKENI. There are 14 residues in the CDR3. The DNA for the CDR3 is TGTGCCAGCTCACCGACTGACAGGTTCTATGGCTACACCTTC. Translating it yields CASSPTDRFYGYTF. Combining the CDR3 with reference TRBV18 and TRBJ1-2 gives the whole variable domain NAGVMQNPRHLVRRRGQEARLRCSPMKGHSHVYWYRQLPEEGLKFMVYLQKENIIDESGMPKERFSAEFPKEGPSILRIQQVVRGDSAAYFCASSPTDRFYGYTFGSGTRLTVV.